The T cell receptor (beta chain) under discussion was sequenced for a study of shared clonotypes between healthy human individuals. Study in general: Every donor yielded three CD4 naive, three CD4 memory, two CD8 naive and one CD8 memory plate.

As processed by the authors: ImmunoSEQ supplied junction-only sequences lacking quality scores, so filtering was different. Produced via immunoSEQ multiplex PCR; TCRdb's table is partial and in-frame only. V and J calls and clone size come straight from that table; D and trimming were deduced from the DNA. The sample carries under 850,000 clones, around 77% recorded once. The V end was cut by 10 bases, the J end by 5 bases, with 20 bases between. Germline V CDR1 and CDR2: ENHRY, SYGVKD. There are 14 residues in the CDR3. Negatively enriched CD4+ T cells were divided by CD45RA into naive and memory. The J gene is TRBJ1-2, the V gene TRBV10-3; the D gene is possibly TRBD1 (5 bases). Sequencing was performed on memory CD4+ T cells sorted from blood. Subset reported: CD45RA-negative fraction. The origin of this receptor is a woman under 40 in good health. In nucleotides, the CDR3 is TGTGCCACAAGTAGGGGTGGCAGCTTTTATGGCTACACCTTC. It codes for CATSRGGSFYGYTF.